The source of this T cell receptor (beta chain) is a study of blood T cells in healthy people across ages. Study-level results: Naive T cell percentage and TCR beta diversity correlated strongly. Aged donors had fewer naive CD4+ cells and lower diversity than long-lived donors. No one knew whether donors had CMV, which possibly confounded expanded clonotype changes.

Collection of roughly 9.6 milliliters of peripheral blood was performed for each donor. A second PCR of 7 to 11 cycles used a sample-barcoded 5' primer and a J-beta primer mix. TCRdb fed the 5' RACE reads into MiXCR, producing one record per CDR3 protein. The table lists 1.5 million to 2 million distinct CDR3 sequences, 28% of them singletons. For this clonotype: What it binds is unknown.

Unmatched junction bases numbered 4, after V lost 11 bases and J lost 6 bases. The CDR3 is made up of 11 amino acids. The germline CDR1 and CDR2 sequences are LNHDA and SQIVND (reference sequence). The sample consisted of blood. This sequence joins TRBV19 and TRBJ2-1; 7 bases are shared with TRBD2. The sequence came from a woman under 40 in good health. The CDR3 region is CAVTSRNEQFF. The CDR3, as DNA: TGTGCCGTGACTAGCCGCAATGAGCAGTTCTTC.